This T cell receptor (beta chain) was observed in a study of cytomegalovirus exposure and HLA in healthy donors. This CDR3 has 15 amino acids. The V and J ends lost 0 bases and 8 bases respectively, with 17 bases between them. CDR1 is SGHKS and CDR2 is YYEKEE in the germline V gene (reference sequence). Measured with immunoSEQ multiplex PCR; TCRdb has only the in-frame clones, and not every one. The sample carries about 38,000 clones, approximately 92% recorded once. Concerning this clone: Its antigen is unknown.

Study-level points and caveats: In the roughly 120 validation repertoires, a later analysis found that first-cohort TCR clusters tended to co-occur. Some TCR beta chains (around 160 of them) were listed as cytomegalovirus-associated.

V is TRBV5-5 and J is TRBJ1-2; possible D gene TRBD1, 5 bases. Sequencing was done on a sample of PBMCs. This TCR was recovered from a man between 18 and 29 years old in good health and CMV-seronegative. CDR3 residues: CASSLGRAEVRGYTF. The CDR3 DNA follows: TGTGCCAGCAGCTTGGGCAGGGCAGAGGTGAGAGGCTACACCTTC.